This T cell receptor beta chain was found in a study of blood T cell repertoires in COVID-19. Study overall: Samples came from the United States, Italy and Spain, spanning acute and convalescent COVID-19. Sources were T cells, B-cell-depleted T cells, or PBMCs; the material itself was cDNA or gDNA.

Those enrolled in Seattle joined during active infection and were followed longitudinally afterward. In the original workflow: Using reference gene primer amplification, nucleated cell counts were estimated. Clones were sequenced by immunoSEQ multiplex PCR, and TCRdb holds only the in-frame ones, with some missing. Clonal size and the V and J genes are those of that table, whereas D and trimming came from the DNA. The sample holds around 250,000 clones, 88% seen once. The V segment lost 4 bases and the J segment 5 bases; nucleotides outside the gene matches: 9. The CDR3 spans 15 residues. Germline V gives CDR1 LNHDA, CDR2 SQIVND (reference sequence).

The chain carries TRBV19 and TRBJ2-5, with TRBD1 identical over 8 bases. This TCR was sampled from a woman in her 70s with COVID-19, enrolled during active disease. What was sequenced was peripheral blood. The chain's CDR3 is CASSTQGARRETQYF. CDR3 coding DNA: TGTGCCAGTAGTACTCAGGGGGCCCGTAGGGAGACCCAGTACTTC.